Following are 13 T cell receptor beta chains from one sample sequenced in a study of cytomegalovirus exposure and HLA in healthy donors. Primers included in the PCR were 60 Vbeta and 13 Jbeta primers. TCRdb keeps only in-frame clones here, not all; method: immunoSEQ multiplex PCR. The data show nearly 110,000 clones, with 60% to 75% seen just once and roughly 8% held by the top ten. Sequenced material: PBMCs. These receptors originate from a young man in good health and CMV-seronegative.

V usage is TRBV6-5 and J usage is TRBJ2-3; the match to TRBD2 covers 8 bases. The CDR3 sequence is 15 residues long. The germline gives CDR1 MNHEY, CDR2 SVGAGI. The J segment lost 2 bases and the V segment lost 5 bases, leaving 6 bases of the junction unmatched. The CDR3 DNA is TGTGCCAGCAGTCCTCGGGGGGGGCCCACAGATACGCAGTATTTT. Translation gives CASSPRGGPTDTQYF.

The chain employs TRBV7-9 and TRBJ2-7; TRBD2 agrees at 8 bases. Germline CDR1 and CDR2: SEHNR and FQNEAQ (reference sequence). There are 15 residues in the CDR3. The trim removed 5 bases at V and 2 bases at J, leaving 8 bases unmatched. The CDR3 is CASSPNAGGPYEQYF. The CDR3 nucleotides read TGTGCCAGCAGCCCTAACGCGGGAGGACCCTACGAGCAGTACTTC.

The chain has TRBV28 and TRBJ2-7; D not certain. Germline CDR1 MDHEN, CDR2 SYDVKM. V lost 1 base to trimming and J lost 3 bases, with 4 bases between them. The CDR3 totals 12 residues. In DNA form, the CDR3 reads TGTGCCAGCAGTTTATCAGGCTACGAGCAGTACTTC. This codes for CASSLSGYEQYF.

This rearrangement joins TRBV9 to TRBJ1-5; TRBD1 matches 10 bases. This CDR3 has 15 residues. J was trimmed by 3 bases and V by 3 bases; bases with no gene match: 3. Germline CDR1 is SGDLS and CDR2 is YYNGEE. CDR3 DNA: TGTGCCAGCAGCGCGGGACAGGGGCACAATCAGCCCCAGCATTTT. Amino acids: CASSAGQGHNQPQHF.

V is TRBV5-1 and J is TRBJ1-3; tentatively, D is TRBD1 (6 bases). Per the germline V gene, CDR1 is SGHRS and CDR2 is YFSETQ. The CDR3 contains 13 residues. V lost 0 bases to trimming and J lost 9 bases, with 10 bases between them. In nucleotides, the CDR3 is TGCGCCAGCAGCTTGGCCAGAGGGGGCACCATATATTTT. Translated, it gives CASSLARGGTIYF.

The V call is TRBV6-1, the J call TRBJ1-1; perhaps TRBD1 as D (6 bases). The V gene lost 5 bases and the J gene lost 5 bases, with 12 bases spanning the gap. CDR3 length: 13 residues. The germline gives CDR1 MNHNS, CDR2 SASEGT. This CDR3 reads CASSYMGATEAFF. CDR3 nucleotide sequence: TGTGCCAGCAGTTATATGGGGGCAACTGAAGCTTTCTTT.

The chain carries TRBV7-8 and TRBJ2-7; D unclear. The V gene lost 3 bases and the J gene lost 2 bases, with 11 bases spanning the gap. This CDR3 contains 14 residues. CDR1 SGHVS and CDR2 FQNEAQ come from the germline V gene. The CDR3 bases are TGTGCCAGCAGCTTCGCCGGGTCTACCTACGAGCAGTACTTC. Its protein is CASSFAGSTYEQYF.

This clone was recorded a few times. The chain is built from TRBV15 and TRBJ2-2; D remains ambiguous. Trimming took 3 bases from V and 0 from J, leaving 11 bases between them. CDR3 length equals 16 residues. CDR1 is LNHNV, CDR2 YYDKDF, per germline (reference sequence). The CDR3 nucleotides are TGTGCCACCAGCAGCCGAGCGAGAGCGAACACCGGGGAGCTGTTTTTT. This sequence encodes CATSSRARANTGELFF.

The chain employs TRBV7-6 and TRBJ2-3, with TRBD1 matching 9 bases. The junction had 4 bases not matched to a gene; V was cut back by 5 bases and J by 4 bases. The germline V gene has CDR1 SGHVS and CDR2 FNYEAQ. The CDR3 spans 14 residues. The CDR3 loop is CASSARTGADTQYF. DNA for the CDR3: TGTGCCAGCAGCGCCCGGACAGGGGCAGATACGCAGTATTTT. Together with reference TRBV7-6 and TRBJ2-3, the CDR3 gives the full variable domain: GAGVSQSPRYKVTKRGQDVALRCDPISGHVSLYWYRQALGQGPEFLTYFNYEAQQDKSGLPNDRFSAERPEGSISTLTIQRTEQRDSAMYRCASSARTGADTQYFGPGTRLTVL.

V gene TRBV30 combines with J gene TRBJ1-2; a possible D gene is TRBD1 (5 bases). Germline V gene data show CDR1 as GTSNPN and CDR2 as SVGIG (reference sequence). This CDR3 spans 12 amino acids. V was trimmed by 4 bases and J by 4 bases, leaving 10 bases between them. CDR3 sequence (DNA): TGTGCCTGGAAGGTAGACAGCTATGGCTACACCTTC. It specifies CAWKVDSYGYTF.

The gene calls are TRBV4-1 and TRBJ1-5, with a weak D call TRBD1 (5 bases). CDR3 length: 14 residues. Germline CDR1 reads MGHRA; CDR2 reads YSYEKL. Trimming took 0 bases from V and 11 from J, leaving 14 bases between them. The CDR3 DNA reads TGCGCCAGCAGCCAAGAAGGGCGGGACTCGGCCCAGCATTTT. Translation: CASSQEGRDSAQHF.

The rearrangement links TRBV27 to TRBJ2-5; 10 nucleotides agree with TRBD1. The germline gives CDR1 MNHEY, CDR2 SMNVEV (reference sequence). The CDR3 has 15 amino acids. The V segment lost 4 bases and the J segment 5 bases; nucleotides outside the gene matches: 7. CDR3 region: CASSSGTGARETQYF. The CDR3 DNA is TGTGCCAGCAGTTCCGGGACAGGGGCGCGGGAGACCCAGTACTTC.

The chain uses TRBV2 and TRBJ1-5; 7 bases map to TRBD1. CDR1 is SNHLY, CDR2 FYNNEI, per germline. CDR3 size: 13 residues. V was clipped by 6 bases and J by 4 bases; unmatched bases: 3. The CDR3 bases are TGTGCCAGCAGCTGGGACAGAAATCAGCCCCAGCATTTT. Translated, it gives CASSWDRNQPQHF. Full variable domain (missing parts from reference TRBV2 and TRBJ1-5): EPEVTQTPSHQVTQMGQEVILRCVPISNHLYFYWYRQILGQKVEFLVSFYNNEISEKSEIFDDQFSVERPDGSNFTLKIRSTKLEDSAMYFCASSWDRNQPQHFGDGTRLSIL.